The clone carrying this T cell receptor beta chain was detected only once. The antigen is not known. Measured with immunoSEQ multiplex PCR; TCRdb has only the in-frame clones, and not every one. This table has a few thousand clones, over 60% appearing once. V was clipped by 0 bases and J by 5 bases, with 8 bases between them. This CDR3 comprises 13 residues. In germline, CDR1 is SGHDN, CDR2 FVKESK. This sample was included in a study of CD8 T cell repertoires and HIV-1 epitope variants. At the level of the study: Separate wells received one of Twenty-five Gag or Nef variant peptides. Controls included no peptide, Ebola AY9 epitope, and a CMV, EBV, flu pool.

The gene calls are TRBV14 and TRBJ2-7; D is unclear. The sample was cultured CD8+ T cells derived from PBMCs. The receptor was derived from a male donor with HIV. CDR3 sequence (DNA): TGTGCCAGCAGCCAAGAAAAGTTTAACGAGCAGTACTTC. Its protein is CASSQEKFNEQYF.